This T cell receptor beta chain was identified during a study of T-cell reconstitution after alpha-beta-depleted transplantation in children. The J segment lost 3 bases and the V segment lost 5 bases, leaving 4 bases of the junction unmatched. CDR1 and CDR2 from the germline V gene are SGHRS and YFSETQ. CDR3 size: 15 residues. In its sample, this clonotype was seen many times. This sample's TCRbeta library carried unique molecular identifier barcodes. TCRdb called the PCR reads again in MiXCR, with one record for every CDR3 protein. Of 170,000 or so distinct CDR3 sequences listed, about 6.8% are singletons.

The chain has TRBV5-1 and TRBJ2-2, with TRBD2 identical over 10 bases. The sequenced sample was PBMCs from the stem cell graft donor, obtained from the stem cell graft. The source of this sequence is a human donor who donated a stem cell graft to a child with Wiskott-Aldrich syndrome. The DNA for the CDR3 is TGCGCCAGCAGGATAGCGGGGGGACACACCGGGGAGCTGTTTTTT. This translates into CASRIAGGHTGELFF. Using reference TRBV5-1 and TRBJ2-2 for the parts outside the CDR3, the full variable domain is KAGVTQTPRYLIKTRGQQVTLSCSPISGHRSVSWYQQTPGQGLQFLFEYFSETQRNKGNFPGRFSGRQFSNSRSEMNVSTLELGDSALYLCASRIAGGHTGELFFGEGSRLTVL.